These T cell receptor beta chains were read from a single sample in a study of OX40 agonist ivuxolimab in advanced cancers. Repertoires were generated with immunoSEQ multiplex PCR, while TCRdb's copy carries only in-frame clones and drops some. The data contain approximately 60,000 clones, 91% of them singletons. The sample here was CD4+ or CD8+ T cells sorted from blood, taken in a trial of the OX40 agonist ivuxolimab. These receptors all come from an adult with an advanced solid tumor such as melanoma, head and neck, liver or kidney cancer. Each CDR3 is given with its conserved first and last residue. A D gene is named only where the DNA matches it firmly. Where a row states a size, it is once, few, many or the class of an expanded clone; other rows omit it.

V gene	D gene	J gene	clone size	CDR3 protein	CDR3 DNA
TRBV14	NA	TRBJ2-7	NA	CASNLSGTVAFRGTYEQYF	TGTGCCAGCAACTTATCTGGGACAGTGGCCTTTCGGGGGACCTACGAGCAGTACTTC
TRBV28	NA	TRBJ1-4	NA	CASTLPDRRGEKLFF	TGTGCCAGCACCCTCCCCGACAGAAGAGGAGAAAAACTGTTTTTT
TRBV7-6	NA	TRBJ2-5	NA	CASSLGTQETQYF	TGTGCCAGCAGCTTAGGGACGCAAGAGACCCAGTACTTC
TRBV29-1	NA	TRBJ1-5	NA	CSVAGAGQPQHF	TGCAGCGTTGCAGGGGCGGGTCAGCCCCAGCATTTT
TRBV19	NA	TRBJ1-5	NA	CASSDSVDQPQHF	TGTGCCAGTAGTGACAGTGTCGATCAGCCCCAGCATTTT
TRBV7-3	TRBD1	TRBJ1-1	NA	CASSPRQGNTEAFF	TGTGCCAGCAGCCCACGACAGGGAAACACTGAAGCTTTCTTT
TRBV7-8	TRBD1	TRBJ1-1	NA	CASRRQGNPSEAFF	TGTGCCAGCAGGAGACAGGGGAACCCCTCGGAAGCTTTCTTT
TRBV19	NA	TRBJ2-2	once	CASRGQRAAPNTGELFF	TGTGCCAGTAGAGGCCAGAGGGCGGCTCCGAACACCGGGGAGCTGTTTTTT
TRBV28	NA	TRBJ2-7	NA	CASSSKGYGQYF	TGTGCCAGCAGCTCTAAGGGTTATGGGCAGTACTTC
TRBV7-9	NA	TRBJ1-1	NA	CASSLGGVNTEAFF	TGTGCCAGCAGCTTAGGGGGGGTGAACACTGAAGCTTTCTTT